This T cell receptor (beta chain) was captured in a study of cytomegalovirus exposure and HLA in healthy donors. With 6 bases clipped from V and 5 bases from J, the junction kept 16 bases outside the gene matches. Germline CDR1 SGHKS, CDR2 YYEKEE (reference sequence). The CDR3 sequence is 18 residues long. The PCR employed 60 Vbeta primers together with 13 Jbeta primers. Sequenced by immunoSEQ multiplex PCR; TCRdb stores in-frame clones only, minus some. The sample lists roughly 100,000 clones, roughly 63% occurring once. Sequencing was performed on PBMCs. The chain employs TRBV5-5 and TRBJ2-2; 10 nucleotides line up with TRBD1. This TCR was recovered from a boy aged 5-17 years in good health and CMV-seropositive. CDR3 DNA: TGTGCCAGCACTCCGATAGGGGGACAGGGGTTTCAAACCGGGGAGCTGTTTTTT. It yields the protein CASTPIGGQGFQTGELFF.